What follows are 18 T cell receptor beta chains derived from one specimen sequenced in a study of blood T cell repertoires in COVID-19. Only in-frame clones appear in the TCRdb table, and some are missing; sequencing was by immunoSEQ multiplex PCR. The table records 65,000 to 80,000 clones, over 85% of them present only once. Sequencing input: peripheral blood. The receptors here all came from a human donor in a cohort sampled during active COVID-19.

The chain couples TRBV5-1 to TRBJ2-7, with 8 bases that match TRBD1. Germline assignment: CDR1 SGHRS and CDR2 YFSETQ. CDR3 length equals 14 residues. With 4 bases clipped from V and 2 bases from J, the junction kept 5 bases outside the gene matches. The CDR3 loop reads CASSKGQGPYEQYF. The CDR3 nucleotides read TGCGCCAGCAGCAAAGGACAGGGTCCCTACGAGCAGTACTTC. Full variable domain (rest looked up from reference TRBV5-1 and TRBJ2-7): KAGVTQTPRYLIKTRGQQVTLSCSPISGHRSVSWYQQTPGQGLQFLFEYFSETQRNKGNFPGRFSGRQFSNSRSEMNVSTLELGDSALYLCASSKGQGPYEQYFGPGTRLTVT.

This clone has a single count. V usage is TRBV29-1 and J usage is TRBJ1-1, with 7 bases that match TRBD1. In germline, CDR1 is SQVTM, CDR2 ANQGSEA. The CDR3 is 14 amino acids. J was trimmed by 0 bases and V by 5 bases; bases with no gene match: 6. For the CDR3, the DNA is TGCAGCGTTAACAGGGGTCGGTTGAACACTGAAGCTTTCTTT. It encodes CSVNRGRLNTEAFF.

This chain links TRBV18 with TRBJ2-5; 10 bases map to TRBD1. The trim removed 8 bases at V and 3 bases at J, leaving 6 bases unmatched. The V gene's germline CDR1 is KGHSH and CDR2 LQKENI. CDR3 size: 14 residues. The CDR3 bases are TGTGCCAGCACCGGGACAGGGGCGGAAGAGACCCAGTACTTC. This sequence encodes CASTGTGAEETQYF.

The chain is built from TRBV30 and TRBJ1-1, with D possibly TRBD1 on 6 matching bases. CDR3 length: 13 residues. V lost 0 bases to trimming and J lost 4 bases, with 9 bases between them. Per the germline V gene, CDR1 is GTSNPN and CDR2 is SVGIG (reference sequence). The CDR3 nucleotides are TGTGCCTGGAGTGTACTGGGGGCCACTGAAGCTTTCTTT. It is translated as CAWSVLGATEAFF.

CDR3 nucleotide sequence: TGTGCCAGCACGGGACAGGGGAACTACGAGCAGTACTTC. It yields the protein CASTGQGNYEQYF. The rearrangement joins TRBV2 to TRBJ2-7; 10 positions agree with TRBD1. The CDR3 totals 13 residues. Germline values: CDR1 SNHLY, CDR2 FYNNEI. Trimming cost V 7 bases and J 3 bases; bases outside gene matches: 3.

V gene TRBV28 combines with J gene TRBJ1-2; 11 nucleotides align to TRBD1. The V segment lost 1 base and the J segment 4 bases; nucleotides outside the gene matches: 2. Germline CDR1 and CDR2: MDHEN and SYDVKM. The CDR3 runs to 15 residues. Written as DNA, the CDR3 is TGTGCCAGCAGTTTATCCGGGACAGGGGGCTATGGCTACACCTTC. Amino acid sequence: CASSLSGTGGYGYTF.

The chain has TRBV7-2 and TRBJ2-1; unclear D gene. The V end was cut by 5 bases, the J end by 0 bases, with 14 bases between. Germline V gene sequence: CDR1 SGHTA, CDR2 FQGNSA. The CDR3 contains 16 residues. CDR3 loop: CASSPSRLSSYNEQFF. CDR3 coding DNA: TGTGCCAGCAGCCCCTCCAGGCTCAGCTCCTACAATGAGCAGTTCTTC.

In nucleotides, the CDR3 is TGCGCCAGCAGCCAAGACGGGAACTCCTACAATGAGCAGTTCTTC. Translating it yields CASSQDGNSYNEQFF. V is TRBV4-3 and J is TRBJ2-1; possibly TRBD2 for D (5 bases). Trimming cost V 0 bases and J 0 bases, with 6 bases left between them. Looked up from germline, CDR1 is LGHNA and CDR2 is YSLEER. The CDR3 is made up of 15 amino acids.

The genes are TRBV27 and TRBJ1-5; no reliable D call. Trimming removed 1 base at V and 0 bases at J, with 7 bases between. Germline assignment: CDR1 MNHEY and CDR2 SMNVEV (reference sequence). CDR3 length: 15 residues. CDR3 nucleotide sequence: TGTGCCAGCAGTTTATTCAGTTATAGCAATCAGCCCCAGCATTTT. Translated, it gives CASSLFSYSNQPQHF.

The CDR3 reads CAISESRNGYEQYF. The CDR3 DNA reads as TGTGCCATCAGTGAGTCGAGAAACGGCTACGAGCAGTACTTC. The chain uses TRBV10-3 and TRBJ2-7, with D unresolved. There are 14 residues in the CDR3. V lost 0 bases, J lost 3 bases, and 9 bases lay in between. CDR1 and CDR2 from the germline V gene are ENHRY and SYGVKD.

This clone has only one observation. This chain joins TRBV15 and TRBJ2-7; D perhaps matches TRBD1 (6 bases). Germline-derived CDR1 and CDR2 are LNHNV and YYDKDF (reference sequence). The CDR3 is 14 amino acids. Trimming left V 1 base short and J 7 bases short, with 14 bases between. The CDR3 loop reads CATSRGMDSLEQYF. Here the CDR3 DNA reads TGTGCCACCAGCAGAGGAATGGACAGCCTGGAGCAGTACTTC.

This rearrangement joins TRBV6-5 to TRBJ2-6; a possible D gene is TRBD2 (6 bases). Per the germline V gene, CDR1 is MNHEY and CDR2 is SVGAGI. This CDR3 has 15 amino acids. V was shortened by 7 bases and J by 0 bases, with 10 bases between the two germline ends. For the CDR3, the DNA is TGTGCCAGCACCGACGGGAGCTCTGGGGCCAACGTCCTGACTTTC. Translation: CASTDGSSGANVLTF.

This clone appeared a single time. Other DNA sequences in this sample translate to the same CDR3. V is TRBV27 and J is TRBJ2-7, with 11 bases lining up with TRBD1. The germline gives CDR1 MNHEY, CDR2 SMNVEV (reference sequence). V was pared by 0 bases and J by 5 bases, with 3 bases of the junction left unmatched. This CDR3 is 15 amino acids long. DNA for the CDR3: TGTGCCAGCAGTTTATCCGGGACAGGGGGTAACGAGCAGTACTTC. Protein product: CASSLSGTGGNEQYF.

The chain couples TRBV28 to TRBJ2-5, with D maybe TRBD2 (7 bases). The CDR3 length is 15 residues. Looked up from germline, CDR1 is MDHEN and CDR2 is SYDVKM. V gave up 2 bases and J gave up 5 bases, with 15 bases separating them. CDR3 in amino acids: CASSLAGAQVETQYF. Here the CDR3 DNA reads TGTGCCAGCAGTTTAGCGGGGGCGCAGGTGGAGACCCAGTACTTC. Filled out from reference TRBV28 and TRBJ2-5, the complete variable domain reads DVKVTQSSRYLVKRTGEKVFLECVQDMDHENMFWYRQDPGLGLRLIYFSYDVKMKEKGDIPEGYSVSREKKERFSLILESASTNQTSMYLCASSLAGAQVETQYFGPGTRLLVL.

This chain uses TRBV7-7 with TRBJ2-2; D ambiguous. V dropped 1 base and J dropped 7 bases, with 13 bases sitting between them. This CDR3 spans 15 amino acids. The germline gives CDR1 SSHAT, CDR2 FNYEAQ (reference sequence). The CDR3 nucleotides are TGTGCCAGCAGCTTAGGGAGAGTAGGCGTCGGGGAGCTGTTTTTT. It codes for CASSLGRVGVGELFF.

This clone was seen a single time. The chain is built from TRBV28 and TRBJ1-3, with 11 positions matching TRBD1. V lost 3 bases to trimming and J lost 4 bases; unmatched junction nucleotides: 5. Germline V gives CDR1 MDHEN, CDR2 SYDVKM. The CDR3 extends over 16 amino acids. The CDR3 protein is CASSLSGQGEGNTIYF. CDR3 nucleotide sequence: TGTGCCAGCAGTTTGTCGGGACAGGGGGAAGGAAACACCATATATTTT.

This chain connects TRBV6-4 to TRBJ2-1; TRBD2 matches at 12 bases. The germline V gene has CDR1 MRHNA and CDR2 SNTAGT. The J segment lost 9 bases and the V segment lost 5 bases, leaving 5 bases of the junction unmatched. The CDR3 has 14 amino acids. The CDR3 DNA sequence: TGTGCCAGCAGTTCGACTAGCGGGAGAGGTGAGCAGTTCTTC. Encoded protein: CASSSTSGRGEQFF.

The CDR3 DNA follows: TGTGCCTGGAGTGTGGGAGGGGGTGAAGCTTTCTTT. It specifies CAWSVGGGEAFF. The chain links TRBV30 to TRBJ1-1; a weak D match, TRBD1 (6 bases). V lost 0 bases and J 7 bases, leaving 9 bases between the germline ends. The CDR3 is made up of 12 amino acids. Germline V gene data show CDR1 as GTSNPN and CDR2 as SVGIG (reference sequence).